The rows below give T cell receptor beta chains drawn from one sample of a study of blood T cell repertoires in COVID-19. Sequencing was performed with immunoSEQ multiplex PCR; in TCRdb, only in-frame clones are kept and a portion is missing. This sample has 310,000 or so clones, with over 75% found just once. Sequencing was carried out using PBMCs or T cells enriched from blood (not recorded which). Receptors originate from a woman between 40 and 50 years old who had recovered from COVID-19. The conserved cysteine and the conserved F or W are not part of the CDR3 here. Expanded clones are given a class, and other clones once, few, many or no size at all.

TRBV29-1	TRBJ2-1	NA	SVVGGLGNEQF
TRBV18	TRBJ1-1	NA	ASSQYKDMNTEAF
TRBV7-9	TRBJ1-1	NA	ASSLYTEAF
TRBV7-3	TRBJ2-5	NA	ASSPAGGVETQY
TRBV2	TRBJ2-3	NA	ASSGLAGVQDTQY
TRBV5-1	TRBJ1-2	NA	ASNGGVDYGYT
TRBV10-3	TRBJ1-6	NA	AISGGREGSPLH
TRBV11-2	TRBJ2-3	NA	ASSSTGGTDTQY
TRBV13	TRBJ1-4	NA	ASGLRAGKNEKLF
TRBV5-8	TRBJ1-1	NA	ASSGAGQGPLNTEAF
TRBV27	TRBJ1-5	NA	ASSGRETGGNQPQH
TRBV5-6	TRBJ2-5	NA	ASSLGRTYQETQY
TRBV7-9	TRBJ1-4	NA	ASSLESTGPEKLF
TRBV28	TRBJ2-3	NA	ASSLLSDTQY
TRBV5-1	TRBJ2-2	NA	ASSPGLFNTGELF
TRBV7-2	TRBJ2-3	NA	ASSLSRRGVDTQY
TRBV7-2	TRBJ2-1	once	ASSPGLAGGRTYNEQF
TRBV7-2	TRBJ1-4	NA	ASSWGTGEKLF
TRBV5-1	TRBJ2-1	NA	ASSLSGLAMEQF
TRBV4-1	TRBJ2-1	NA	ASSLDYYNEQF
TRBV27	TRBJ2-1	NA	ASSLSSGGAYNEQF